Listed below are T cell receptor beta chains from one sample, sequenced in a study of blood T cell repertoires in COVID-19. The protocol was immunoSEQ multiplex PCR, while the TCRdb copy is restricted to in-frame clones and leaves out a portion. The profile shows about 65,000 clones, over 85% of them singletons. The sample consisted of peripheral blood. The source of these receptors is a man between 65 and 79 years old with active COVID-19. Both conserved end residues are part of each CDR3. The D gene is left open where the match is weak. Size values are once, few and many counts, or a class for expanded clones, and some rows have none.

d_gene: NA
abundance: NA
j_gene: TRBJ1-4
v_gene: TRBV3-1/TRBV3-2
CDR3nt: TGTGCCAGCAGCCAAGGTGCTTGGACAGAGAATGAAAAACTGTTTTTT
CDR3aa: CASSQGAWTENEKLFF

d_gene: TRBD1
abundance: NA
j_gene: TRBJ2-1
v_gene: TRBV5-1
CDR3nt: TGCGCCAGCAGCTTGTCCAGGGGGCGGAACAATGAGCAGTTCTTC
CDR3aa: CASSLSRGRNNEQFF

d_gene: TRBD2
abundance: NA
j_gene: TRBJ2-3
v_gene: TRBV6-2/TRBV6-3
CDR3nt: TGTGCCAGCAGTTACTCACTAGCGGGGGGCAGGTCATACAAAACAGATACGCAGTATTTT
CDR3aa: CASSYSLAGGRSYKTDTQYF

d_gene: TRBD1
abundance: NA
j_gene: TRBJ2-5
v_gene: TRBV7-9
CDR3nt: TGTGCCAGCAGCTACAAGGGACAGGGGTACCAAGAGACCCAGTACTTC
CDR3aa: CASSYKGQGYQETQYF

d_gene: TRBD2
abundance: once
j_gene: TRBJ2-2
v_gene: TRBV2
CDR3nt: TGTGCCAGCAGTGAACTCGGGGGGTCGAACACCGGGGAGCTGTTTTTT
CDR3aa: CASSELGGSNTGELFF

d_gene: NA
abundance: once
j_gene: TRBJ2-1
v_gene: TRBV7-2
CDR3nt: TGTGCCAGCAGCACCAGCCCCGGGTCCTACAATGAGCAGTTCTTC
CDR3aa: CASSTSPGSYNEQFF

d_gene: NA
abundance: few
j_gene: TRBJ1-1
v_gene: TRBV5-1
CDR3nt: TGCGCCAGCAGCTTGTCTGCGGGGAACACTGAAGCTTTCTTT
CDR3aa: CASSLSAGNTEAFF

d_gene: NA
abundance: NA
j_gene: TRBJ2-1
v_gene: TRBV5-1
CDR3nt: TGCGCCAGCAGCATATCTAGTACCTACAATGAGCAGTTCTTC
CDR3aa: CASSISSTYNEQFF

d_gene: NA
abundance: NA
j_gene: TRBJ1-1
v_gene: TRBV5-1
CDR3nt: TGCGCCAGCAGCTATGGGGGGGGCGCGGACACTGAAGCTTTCTTT
CDR3aa: CASSYGGGADTEAFF

d_gene: NA
abundance: NA
j_gene: TRBJ1-4
v_gene: TRBV20-1
CDR3nt: TGCAGTGCTAGTCGGCAGGCAACTAATGAAAAACTGTTTTTT
CDR3aa: CSASRQATNEKLFF

d_gene: TRBD1
abundance: NA
j_gene: TRBJ2-5
v_gene: TRBV5-4
CDR3nt: TGTGCCAGCGGGACAGGGATGGTCCAAGAGACCCAGTACTTC
CDR3aa: CASGTGMVQETQYF

d_gene: NA
abundance: NA
j_gene: TRBJ1-1
v_gene: TRBV12-5
CDR3nt: TGTGCTAGTGGGGCGGGGGTCCTGAACACTGAAGCTTTCTTT
CDR3aa: CASGAGVLNTEAFF

d_gene: TRBD1
abundance: NA
j_gene: TRBJ2-1
v_gene: TRBV5-1
CDR3nt: TGCGCCAGCAGCTTGAGACAGGGGCTGGATGAGCAGTTCTTC
CDR3aa: CASSLRQGLDEQFF

d_gene: TRBD1
abundance: NA
j_gene: TRBJ1-3
v_gene: TRBV9
CDR3nt: TGTGCCAGCAGCGCACACGGACAGGCTGGAAACACCATATATTTT
CDR3aa: CASSAHGQAGNTIYF

d_gene: NA
abundance: NA
j_gene: TRBJ1-1
v_gene: TRBV15
CDR3nt: TGTGCCACCAGCAGAGCAGGGAGGACTGAAGCTTTCTTT
CDR3aa: CATSRAGRTEAFF

d_gene: NA
abundance: NA
j_gene: TRBJ1-5
v_gene: TRBV7-4
CDR3nt: TGTGCCAGCAGCTGGTGGACTAGGGGGTCCAATCAGCCCCAGCATTTT
CDR3aa: CASSWWTRGSNQPQHF

d_gene: NA
abundance: once
j_gene: TRBJ1-6
v_gene: TRBV6-6
CDR3nt: TGTGCCAGCAGTTACAGGGACTACAATTCACCCCTCCACTTT
CDR3aa: CASSYRDYNSPLHF

d_gene: NA
abundance: NA
j_gene: TRBJ2-1
v_gene: TRBV7-8
CDR3nt: TGTGCCAGCAGCTTAGGCAGTACTAGCTACAATGAGCAGTTCTTC
CDR3aa: CASSLGSTSYNEQFF

d_gene: NA
abundance: NA
j_gene: TRBJ1-2
v_gene: TRBV5-4
CDR3nt: TGTGCCAGCAGCAAAGACCCCCAGGGGACCAACTATGGCTACACCTTC
CDR3aa: CASSKDPQGTNYGYTF

d_gene: TRBD2
abundance: NA
j_gene: TRBJ2-3
v_gene: TRBV5-4
CDR3nt: TGTGCCAGCAGTTCGGGACTAGCGGGGGGACAGAGCACAGATACGCAGTATTTT
CDR3aa: CASSSGLAGGQSTDTQYF

d_gene: TRBD1
abundance: NA
j_gene: TRBJ1-1
v_gene: TRBV6-5
CDR3nt: TGTGCCAGCAGCCGGGACAGTGAAGCTTTCTTT
CDR3aa: CASSRDSEAFF

d_gene: NA
abundance: NA
j_gene: TRBJ2-5
v_gene: TRBV11-3
CDR3nt: TGTGCCAGCAGCGGTCGAAAATCAGGGGCCTACCAAGAGACCCAGTACTTC
CDR3aa: CASSGRKSGAYQETQYF

d_gene: TRBD2
abundance: NA
j_gene: TRBJ2-2
v_gene: TRBV10-3
CDR3nt: TGTGCCATCAGTGAAGCGCGGGGGGGCGTCGGGGAGCTGTTTTTT
CDR3aa: CAISEARGGVGELFF

d_gene: NA
abundance: NA
j_gene: TRBJ1-1
v_gene: TRBV6-5
CDR3nt: TGTGCCAGCTCTCGTAACACTGAAGCTTTCTTT
CDR3aa: CASSRNTEAFF